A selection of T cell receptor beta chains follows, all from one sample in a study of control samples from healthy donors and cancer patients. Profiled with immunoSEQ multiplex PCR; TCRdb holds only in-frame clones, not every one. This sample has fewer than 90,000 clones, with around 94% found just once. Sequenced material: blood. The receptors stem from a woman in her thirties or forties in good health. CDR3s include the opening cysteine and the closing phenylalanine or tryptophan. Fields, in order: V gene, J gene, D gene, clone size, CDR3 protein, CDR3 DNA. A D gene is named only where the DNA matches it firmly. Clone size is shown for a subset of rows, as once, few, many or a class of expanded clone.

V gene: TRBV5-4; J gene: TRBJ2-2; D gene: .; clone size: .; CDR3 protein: CASSFAHGAGELFF; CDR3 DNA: TGTGCCAGCAGTTTTGCACATGGCGCCGGGGAGCTGTTTTTT
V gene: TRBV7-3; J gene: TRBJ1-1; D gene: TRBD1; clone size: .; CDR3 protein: CASSLDAGGTEAFF; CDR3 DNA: TGTGCCAGCAGCTTAGACGCAGGGGGCACTGAAGCTTTCTTT
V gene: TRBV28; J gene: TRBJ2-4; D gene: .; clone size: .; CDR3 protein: CASSSGEPMSIQYF; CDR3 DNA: TGTGCCAGCAGTTCCGGGGAACCTATGAGCATTCAGTACTTC
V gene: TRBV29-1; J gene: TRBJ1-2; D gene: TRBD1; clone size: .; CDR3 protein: CSARTGLLANYGYTF; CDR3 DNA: TGCAGCGCCCGGACAGGGTTGTTGGCTAACTATGGCTACACCTTC
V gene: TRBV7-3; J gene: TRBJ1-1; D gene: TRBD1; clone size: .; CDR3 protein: CASSPTGQSWGFMNTEAFF; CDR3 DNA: TGTGCCAGCAGCCCAACGGGACAGTCATGGGGATTTATGAACACTGAAGCTTTCTTT
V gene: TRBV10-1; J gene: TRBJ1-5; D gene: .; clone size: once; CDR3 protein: CASSAVRERRCQPQHF; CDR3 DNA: TGCGCCAGCAGTGCCGTTCGGGAGAGAAGATGTCAGCCCCAGCATTTT
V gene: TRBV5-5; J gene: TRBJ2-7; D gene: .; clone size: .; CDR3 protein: CASSLLASSYEQYF; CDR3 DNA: TGTGCCAGCAGCTTGCTGGCTAGCTCCTACGAGCAGTACTTC
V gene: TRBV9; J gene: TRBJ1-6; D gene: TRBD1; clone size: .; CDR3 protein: CASSAIDRVHPSPPHF; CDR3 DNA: TGTGCCAGCAGCGCGATAGACAGGGTACATCCTTCACCCCCCCACTTT
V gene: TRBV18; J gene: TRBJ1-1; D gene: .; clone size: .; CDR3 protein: CASSRLENTEAFF; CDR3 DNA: TGTGCCAGCTCCCGATTAGAGAACACTGAAGCTTTCTTT
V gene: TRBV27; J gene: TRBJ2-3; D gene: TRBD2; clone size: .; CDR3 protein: CARRRGRPLCTDTQYF; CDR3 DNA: TGTGCCAGAAGGCGGGGGAGACCTCTCTGCACAGATACGCAGTATTTT